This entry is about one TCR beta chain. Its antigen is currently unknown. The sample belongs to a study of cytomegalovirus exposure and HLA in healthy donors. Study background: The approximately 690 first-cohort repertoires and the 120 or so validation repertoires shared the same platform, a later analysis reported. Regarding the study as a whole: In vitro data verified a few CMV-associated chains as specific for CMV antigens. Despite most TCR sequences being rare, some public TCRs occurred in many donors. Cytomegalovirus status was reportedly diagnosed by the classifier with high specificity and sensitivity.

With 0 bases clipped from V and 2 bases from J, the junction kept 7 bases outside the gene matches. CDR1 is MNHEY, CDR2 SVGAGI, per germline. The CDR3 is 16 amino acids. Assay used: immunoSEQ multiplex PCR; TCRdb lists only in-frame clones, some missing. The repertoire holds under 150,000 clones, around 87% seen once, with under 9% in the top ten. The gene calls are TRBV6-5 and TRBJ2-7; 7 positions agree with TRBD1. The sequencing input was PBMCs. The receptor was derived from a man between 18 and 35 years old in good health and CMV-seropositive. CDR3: CASSYSTGQVAYEQYF. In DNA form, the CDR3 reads TGTGCCAGCAGTTACTCGACCGGACAGGTTGCCTACGAGCAGTACTTC.